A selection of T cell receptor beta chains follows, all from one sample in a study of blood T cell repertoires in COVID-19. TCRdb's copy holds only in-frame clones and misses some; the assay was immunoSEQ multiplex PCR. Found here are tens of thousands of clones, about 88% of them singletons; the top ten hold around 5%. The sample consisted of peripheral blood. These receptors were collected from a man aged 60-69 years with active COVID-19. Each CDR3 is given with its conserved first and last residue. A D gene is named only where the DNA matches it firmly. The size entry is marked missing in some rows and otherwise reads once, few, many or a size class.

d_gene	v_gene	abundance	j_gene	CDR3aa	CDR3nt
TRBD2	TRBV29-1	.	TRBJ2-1	CSVGGGAGGYNEQFF	TGCAGCGTGGGGGGAGGAGCGGGAGGATACAATGAGCAGTTCTTC
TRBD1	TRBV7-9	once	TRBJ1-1	CAIDRGGVWTEAFF	TGTGCCATTGACAGGGGGGGTGTGTGGACTGAAGCTTTCTTT
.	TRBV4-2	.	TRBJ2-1	CASSQGVDSYNEQFF	TGTGCCAGCAGCCAAGGGGTAGACAGCTACAATGAGCAGTTCTTC
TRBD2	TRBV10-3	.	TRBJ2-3	CATARTSGRTDTQYF	TGTGCCACCGCCCGGACTAGCGGGAGAACAGATACGCAGTATTTT
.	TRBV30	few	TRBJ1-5	CAWSRDNSNQPQHF	TGTGCCTGGAGCCGCGACAATAGCAATCAGCCCCAGCATTTT
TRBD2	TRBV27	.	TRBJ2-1	CASSLVPSGGVNEQFF	TGTGCCAGCAGTTTGGTCCCTAGCGGGGGGGTGAATGAGCAGTTCTTC
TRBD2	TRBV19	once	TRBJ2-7	CASSRRASGGSYEQYF	TGTGCCAGTAGCAGACGGGCTAGCGGGGGCTCCTACGAGCAGTACTTC
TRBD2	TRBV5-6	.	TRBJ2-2	CASSLLAATGELFF	TGTGCCAGCAGCTTACTAGCGGCCACCGGGGAGCTGTTTTTT
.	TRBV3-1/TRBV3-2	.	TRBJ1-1	CASSQLNTEAFF	TGTGCCAGCAGCCAACTCAACACTGAAGCTTTCTTT
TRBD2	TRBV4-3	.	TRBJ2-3	CASSQGLASPPDTQYF	TGCGCCAGCAGCCAGGGACTAGCCTCACCCCCAGATACGCAGTATTTT
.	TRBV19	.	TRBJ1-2	CASRSDEAKLFGYTF	TGTGCCAGTAGGAGCGATGAGGCCAAATTATTCGGCTACACCTTC
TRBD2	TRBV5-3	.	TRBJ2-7	CARRSSGGISYEQYF	TGTGCCAGAAGGTCAAGCGGGGGCATCTCCTACGAGCAGTACTTC
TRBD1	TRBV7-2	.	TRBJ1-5	CASSLVGQGNQPQHF	TGTGCCAGCAGCTTAGTGGGACAGGGGAATCAGCCCCAGCATTTT
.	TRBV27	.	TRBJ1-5	CASTTAAYGNQPQHF	TGTGCCAGCACCACTGCGGCGTATGGCAATCAGCCCCAGCATTTT
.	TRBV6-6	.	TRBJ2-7	CASSSPLQTYEQYF	TGTGCCAGCAGTTCCCCCCTTCAGACCTACGAGCAGTACTTC
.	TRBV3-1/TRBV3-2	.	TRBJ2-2	CASSQGYGIDTGELFF	TGTGCCAGCAGCCAAGGCTACGGGATAGACACCGGGGAGCTGTTTTTT
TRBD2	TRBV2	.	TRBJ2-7	CASRGGTSGTEQYF	TGTGCCAGCAGGGGAGGGACTAGCGGGACCGAGCAGTACTTC
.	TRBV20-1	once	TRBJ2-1	CSRSRGNEQFF	TGCAGCCGTAGTCGAGGGAATGAGCAGTTCTTC